This TCR beta chain was identified during a study of blood T cell repertoires in COVID-19 (TCRdb year 2020). Looking at the study overall: The collaborator samples originated in the United States, Italy and Spain and spanned the acute and convalescent phases of COVID-19. The material from the prospective study consisted of cDNA or gDNA derived from T cells, B-cell-depleted T cells, or PBMCs. Deeply sampled blood TCRbeta repertoires from subjects exposed to, actively infected with, or recovered from COVID-19 were included in the dataset. A freely available public database, intended as a resource for researchers studying the immune response to SARS-CoV-2, is where the repertoires were released. Samples were obtained from the ongoing ImmuneRACE study (first 160 participants) and from 1,254 subjects provided by 6 global collaborators. A de-identified subject ID, COVID-19 status, age in years and sex were almost always included in the sample metadata. Where available, HLA class I and class II types were obtained from metadata supplied by the sample provider rather than from assay-based typing. The paper as a whole reports these results and caveats: Clinical and demographic metadata were provided uncurated, with the amount varying by source and participant.

The collaborating institutions used their own protocols to collect whole blood in K2EDTA tubes. For TCRbeta analysis, collaborators shipped samples as frozen whole blood, isolated PBMCs, or DNA extracted from either of those sample types. Relative to germline, V is 2 bases shorter and J is 6 bases shorter, with 13 bases between their ends. The CDR3 numbers 14 residues from cysteine through phenylalanine. Only the CDR3 region is kept as DNA, spanning 42 bases read in frame from base 1. The CDR1 and CDR2 encoded by the germline V gene (reference sequence) are LNHDA and SQIVND. Comments on this clone: Its specific antigen is unknown. Base quality data are lacking; no much larger clone is found one base away.

The immunoSEQ Assay, a bias-controlled multiplex PCR, was used to amplify TCRbeta CDR3 regions from genomic DNA. In the authors' own workflow: Nucleated cell counts per sample were estimated from amplification of reference gene primers within the assay. To quantify the absolute abundance of each unique TCRbeta CDR3 rearrangement, sequence reads were collapsed and filtered. For each sample, productive Simpson clonality was calculated as the square root of Simpson's diversity index over productive rearrangements. TCRdb's version of the immuneACCESS table is confined to in-frame rearrangements and falls short of the full clone set. An unresolved V gene accounts for under half of the shortfall where checked; the remainder is of unknown origin. V and J calls and clone size are copied from that table; D and trimming were computed from the DNA. Recorded for this sample are approximately 300,000 clones; more than 75% of them occurred a single time. Of the sample, 1.5% to 2% is held by the ten largest clones.

The TCR sequence derives from a woman aged 45-65 years with acute or convalescent COVID-19. Sequencing was carried out using peripheral blood. Recombination joined TRBV19 with TRBJ1-2; the D gene is possibly TRBD1, with 5 bases matching. CDR3 region: CASSIKGTVDGYTF. DNA sequence: TGTGCCAGTAGTATAAAGGGGACTGTCGATGGCTACACCTTC.